A selection of T cell receptor beta chains follows, all from one sample in a study of blood T cell repertoires in COVID-19. Here immunoSEQ multiplex PCR was the method, and the copy in TCRdb shows in-frame clones only, minus some. The table shows around 330,000 clones, with around 90% occurring only once. Sequencing used PBMCs or T cells enriched from blood (not recorded which). These receptors were obtained from a man in his sixties who had recovered from COVID-19. Each CDR3 is given with its conserved first and last residue. D genes are given only for firm matches. Clone size, where shown, is once, few, many, or a class for clones that have expanded.

j_gene	d_gene	abundance	v_gene	CDR3aa	CDR3nt
TRBJ2-1	TRBD2	NA	TRBV6-5	CASSHGTSGDEQFF	TGTGCCAGCAGTCACGGGACTAGCGGGGATGAGCAGTTCTTC
TRBJ2-2	NA	few	TRBV5-1	CASSDGGEGTGELFF	TGCGCCAGCAGCGATGGGGGCGAAGGCACCGGGGAGCTGTTTTTT
TRBJ1-1	NA	NA	TRBV19	CASSTSAGGRTEAFF	TGTGCCAGTAGTACCTCCGCCGGGGGAAGAACTGAAGCTTTCTTT
TRBJ2-1	TRBD1	NA	TRBV18	CASSPIGTGEAEQFF	TGTGCCAGCTCACCTATAGGGACAGGGGAAGCTGAGCAGTTCTTC
TRBJ1-1	NA	NA	TRBV27	CASRLGPSAGNTEAFF	TGTGCCAGCAGATTGGGCCCGTCGGCGGGTAACACTGAAGCTTTCTTT
TRBJ2-5	TRBD2	once	TRBV9	CASSVGLAGGSETQYF	TGTGCCAGCAGCGTTGGACTAGCGGGAGGGTCGGAGACCCAGTACTTC
TRBJ1-1	NA	NA	TRBV14	CASSSVAGRGNTEAFF	TGTGCCAGCAGCTCAGTGGCCGGCAGGGGGAACACTGAAGCTTTCTTT
TRBJ1-6	TRBD1	NA	TRBV5-8	CASTVLGTGSSPLHF	TGTGCCAGCACCGTCTTAGGGACAGGCTCTTCACCCCTCCACTTT
TRBJ2-7	TRBD1	NA	TRBV28	CASSSTGGAYEQYF	TGTGCCAGCAGTTCAACAGGGGGCGCCTACGAGCAGTACTTC
TRBJ2-3	NA	NA	TRBV6-5	CASRTTYSDTQYF	TGTGCCAGCAGAACCACTTACTCCGATACGCAGTATTTT
TRBJ2-7	NA	NA	TRBV6-5	CASSDYPSYEQYF	TGTGCCAGCAGCGACTACCCCTCCTACGAGCAGTACTTC
TRBJ2-5	NA	few	TRBV28	CATSRPTGPETQYF	TGTGCCACCTCACGACCCACTGGGCCGGAGACCCAGTACTTC
TRBJ1-1	TRBD1	NA	TRBV30	CARGGQATEKAFF	TGTGCCCGGGGGGGACAGGCCACAGAAAAAGCTTTCTTT
TRBJ2-7	NA	few	TRBV3-1/TRBV3-2	CASRRGSEQYF	TGTGCCAGCAGGCGGGGTTCCGAGCAGTACTTC
TRBJ1-3	NA	NA	TRBV3-1/TRBV3-2	CASSPSPGSSGNTIYF	TGTGCCAGCAGCCCCTCTCCAGGGTCCTCTGGAAACACCATATATTTT
TRBJ1-1	TRBD1	few	TRBV28	CASSPGQARGEAFF	TGTGCCAGCAGCCCCGGACAGGCCAGAGGTGAAGCTTTCTTT
TRBJ2-5	NA	once	TRBV28	CASKEGRRETQYF	TGTGCCAGCAAGGAGGGCCGCCGGGAGACCCAGTACTTC
TRBJ1-2	TRBD1	NA	TRBV19	CASSPRATGLYGYTF	TGTGCCAGTAGTCCCCGTGCGACAGGGCTCTATGGCTACACCTTC
TRBJ2-3	NA	NA	TRBV4-3	CASSQVASRRLGPLGVRDTQYF	TGCGCCAGCAGCCAAGTAGCTTCTAGGAGATTAGGGCCGTTAGGGGTTAGAGATACGCAGTATTTT
TRBJ1-2	NA	NA	TRBV5-1	CASSFDKPNYGYTF	TGCGCCAGCAGCTTTGACAAGCCTAACTATGGCTACACCTTC
TRBJ1-5	TRBD1	NA	TRBV19	CATTTGNQPQHF	TGTGCCACTACGACAGGGAATCAGCCCCAGCATTTT
TRBJ2-1	NA	NA	TRBV3-1/TRBV3-2	CASSQGAGYNEQFF	TGTGCCAGCAGCCAAGGGGCAGGGTACAATGAGCAGTTCTTC
TRBJ2-5	TRBD2	NA	TRBV9	CASSVGYFGGETQYF	TGTGCCAGCAGCGTAGGGTACTTCGGGGGGGAGACCCAGTACTTC
TRBJ2-7	TRBD2	NA	TRBV11-2	CASSSLAGTLPYEQYF	TGTGCCAGCAGCTCTCTAGCGGGGACCCTTCCCTACGAGCAGTACTTC
TRBJ2-7	TRBD2	NA	TRBV6-5	CASRTSGTTYEQYF	TGTGCCAGCAGGACGTCCGGGACTACCTACGAGCAGTACTTC
TRBJ2-3	TRBD2	NA	TRBV18	CASSQAGAGTDTQYF	TGTGCCAGCTCACAAGCGGGGGCCGGCACAGATACGCAGTATTTT
TRBJ2-1	TRBD2	NA	TRBV6-5	CASSYGTSEFF	TGTGCCAGCAGTTACGGGACTAGTGAGTTCTTC
TRBJ2-1	TRBD2	NA	TRBV4-3	CASSQGLAGGVNEQFF	TGCGCCAGCAGCCAGGGACTAGCGGGAGGTGTTAATGAGCAGTTCTTC
TRBJ2-2	TRBD1	NA	TRBV9	CASSVRQGNTGELFF	TGTGCCAGCAGCGTTAGACAGGGTAACACCGGGGAGCTGTTTTTT
TRBJ1-3	TRBD1	NA	TRBV18	CASSSGTGRSGNTIYF	TGTGCCAGCTCATCCGGGACAGGGAGATCTGGAAACACCATATATTTT
TRBJ1-4	TRBD1	NA	TRBV18	CASSHTKTGLDGLFF	TGTGCCAGCTCACACACAAAGACAGGGTTGGACGGACTGTTTTTT
TRBJ2-3	TRBD2	NA	TRBV5-4	CASSLGAGVSTDTQYF	TGTGCCAGCAGCTTGGGGGCGGGGGTAAGCACAGATACGCAGTATTTT
TRBJ1-1	NA	once	TRBV6-5	CASRGLGAGATEAFF	TGTGCCAGCAGGGGATTAGGGGCGGGGGCCACTGAAGCTTTCTTT
TRBJ1-4	TRBD1	NA	TRBV6-5	CASSQGTVVNEKLFF	TGTGCCAGCAGCCAAGGGACAGTAGTGAATGAAAAACTGTTTTTT